This record covers a single TCR beta chain. TCRdb's copy holds only in-frame clones and misses some; the assay was immunoSEQ multiplex PCR. This sample carries 55,000 to 65,000 clones, around 83% of them seen once, and the ten largest clones take roughly 0.99%. Cycle 7 day 1, cycle 4 day 1, and baseline were the timepoints at which blood was sampled. This sample stems from a study of OX40 agonist ivuxolimab in advanced cancers. Study at large: Participants averaged approximately 65 years of age (range about 23 to 90) and were 82.7% male.

Looked up from germline, CDR1 is SGHRS and CDR2 is YFSETQ. Trimming took 0 bases from V and 6 from J, leaving 9 bases between them. CDR3 length: 13 residues. The chain recombines TRBV5-1 with TRBJ1-1; tentatively, D is TRBD1 (5 bases). This receptor was identified in an adult with an advanced solid tumor such as melanoma, head and neck, liver or kidney cancer. The source was CD4+ or CD8+ T cells sorted from blood, collected in a trial of the OX40 agonist ivuxolimab. The CDR3 loop is CASSLVGGAEAFF. The CDR3 DNA reads as TGCGCCAGCAGCTTGGTTGGGGGGGCTGAAGCTTTCTTT.